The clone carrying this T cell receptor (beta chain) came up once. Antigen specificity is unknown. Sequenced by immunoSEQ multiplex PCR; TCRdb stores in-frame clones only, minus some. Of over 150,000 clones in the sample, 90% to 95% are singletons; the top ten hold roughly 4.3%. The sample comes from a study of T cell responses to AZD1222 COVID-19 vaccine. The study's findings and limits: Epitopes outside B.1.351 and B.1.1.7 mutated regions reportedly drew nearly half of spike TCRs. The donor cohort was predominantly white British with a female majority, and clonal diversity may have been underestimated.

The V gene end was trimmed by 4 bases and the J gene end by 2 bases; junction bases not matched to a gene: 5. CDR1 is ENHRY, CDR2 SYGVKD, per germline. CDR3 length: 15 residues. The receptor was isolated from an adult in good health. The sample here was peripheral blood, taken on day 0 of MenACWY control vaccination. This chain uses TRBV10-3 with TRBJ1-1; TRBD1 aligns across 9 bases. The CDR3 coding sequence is TGTGCCATCAGTGTAGGGACAGGGCCTAACACTGAAGCTTTCTTT. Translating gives CAISVGTGPNTEAFF.